This T cell receptor (beta chain) emerged from a study of blood T cell repertoires in COVID-19. Across the study: Italy, Spain and the United States were the sources of the convalescent and acute COVID-19 samples. PBMCs, B-cell-depleted T cells, or T cells were the source of the cDNA or gDNA that made up the material.

In the original processing: For nucleated cells, counts were estimated from reference gene primer amplification. The assay was immunoSEQ multiplex PCR, and TCRdb's table has in-frame clones only and misses some. V, J and clone size are taken as reported in that table, and D and trimming were inferred from the DNA itself. The data show some 100,000 clones, roughly 85% seen once. The CDR3 loop spans 14 amino acids. CDR1 is SGHRS and CDR2 is YFSETQ in the germline V gene. V was shortened by 3 bases and J by 1 base, with 10 bases between the two germline ends. The receptor's source is a man between 65 and 79 years old with active or convalescent COVID-19. Sequenced: peripheral blood. The rearrangement uses TRBV5-1 and TRBJ1-1; the D gene is possibly TRBD1 (6 bases). CDR3 sequence (DNA): TGCGCCAGCAGCTGGACAGTAGAGAACACTGAAGCTTTCTTT. Translated, it gives CASSWTVENTEAFF.